This TCR beta chain was sequenced in a study of T-cell reconstitution after alpha-beta-depleted transplantation in children. General study points: Expanded clones from the graft, numbering several hundred, reportedly supplied alpha-beta T cells about two months after transplant. Surviving recipient T cells and thymic progenitors accounted for the high day-60 TCRbeta diversity observed in some patients. At one year after transplant, newly produced T cells mostly accounted for T-cell counts and diversity.

Germline V gene sequence: CDR1 MDHEN, CDR2 SYDVKM. The V segment lost 6 bases and the J segment 4 bases; nucleotides outside the gene matches: 7. The CDR3 sequence is 14 residues long. To note about this clonotype: Its target is unknown.

Construction of the TCRbeta library involved unique molecular identifiers. TCRdb reanalysed the PCR reads using MiXCR and keeps one entry per CDR3 protein. The sample has a few hundred thousand distinct CDR3 sequences, over 20% seen once. This TCR derives from a boy in the first two years of life with Wiskott-Aldrich syndrome, due to receive a stem cell transplant. Sequences were derived from PBMCs, sampled before TCRalphabeta/CD19-depleted stem cell transplant. This chain links TRBV28 with TRBJ2-7; TRBD2 agrees at 9 bases. The CDR3 protein is CASRTGLAFYEQYF. CDR3 nucleotides: TGTGCCAGCAGGACTGGACTAGCGTTTTACGAGCAGTACTTC.